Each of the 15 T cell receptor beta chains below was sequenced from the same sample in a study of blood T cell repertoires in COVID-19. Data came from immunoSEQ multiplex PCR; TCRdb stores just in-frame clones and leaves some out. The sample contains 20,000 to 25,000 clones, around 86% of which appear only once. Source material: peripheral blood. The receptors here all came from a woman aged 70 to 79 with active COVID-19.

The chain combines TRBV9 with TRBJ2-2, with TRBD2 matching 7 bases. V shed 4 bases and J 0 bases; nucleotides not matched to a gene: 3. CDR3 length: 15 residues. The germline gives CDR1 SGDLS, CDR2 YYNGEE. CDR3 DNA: TGTGCCAGCAGCATTGGGGGGGCGAACACCGGGGAGCTGTTTTTT. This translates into CASSIGGANTGELFF.

The CDR3 sequence: CASSLDPGSNSNTEAFF. The DNA for the CDR3 is TGCGCCAGCAGCTTAGATCCAGGCTCAAATTCGAACACTGAAGCTTTCTTT. The V call is TRBV5-1, the J call TRBJ1-1; D is unresolved. The germline V and J ends were trimmed by 2 bases and 1 base, with 18 bases remaining between them. The CDR3 extends over 17 amino acids. CDR1 is SGHRS and CDR2 is YFSETQ in the germline V gene. Full variable domain (remainder filled in from reference TRBV5-1 and TRBJ1-1): KAGVTQTPRYLIKTRGQQVTLSCSPISGHRSVSWYQQTPGQGLQFLFEYFSETQRNKGNFPGRFSGRQFSNSRSEMNVSTLELGDSALYLCASSLDPGSNSNTEAFFGQGTRLTVV.

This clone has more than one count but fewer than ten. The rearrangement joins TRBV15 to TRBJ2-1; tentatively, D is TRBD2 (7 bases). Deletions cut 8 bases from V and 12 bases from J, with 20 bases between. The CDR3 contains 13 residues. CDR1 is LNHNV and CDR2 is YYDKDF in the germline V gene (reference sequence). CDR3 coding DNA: TGTGCCACCTCCTTGGGGGGGCCCAGCCTGCAGTTCTTC. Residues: CATSLGGPSLQFF.

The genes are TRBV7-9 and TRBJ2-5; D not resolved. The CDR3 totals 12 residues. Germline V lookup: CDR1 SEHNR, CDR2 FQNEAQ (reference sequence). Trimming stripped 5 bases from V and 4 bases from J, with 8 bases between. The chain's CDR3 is CASSDTRETQYF. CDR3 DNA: TGTGCCAGCAGCGACACAAGAGAGACCCAGTACTTC.

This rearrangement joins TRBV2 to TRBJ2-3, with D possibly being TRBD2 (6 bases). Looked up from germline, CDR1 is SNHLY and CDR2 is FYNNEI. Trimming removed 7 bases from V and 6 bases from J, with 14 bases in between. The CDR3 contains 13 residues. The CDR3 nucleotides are TGTGCCAGCACGGGACTCCGGGTCGATACGCAGTATTTT. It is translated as CASTGLRVDTQYF.

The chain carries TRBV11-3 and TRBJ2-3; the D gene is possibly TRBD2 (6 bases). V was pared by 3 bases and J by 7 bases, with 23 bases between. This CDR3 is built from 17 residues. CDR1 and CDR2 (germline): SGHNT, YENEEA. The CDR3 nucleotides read TGTGCCAGCAGCTTGAAGGTACCCGGGACTCAGACACATACGCAGTATTTT. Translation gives CASSLKVPGTQTHTQYF.

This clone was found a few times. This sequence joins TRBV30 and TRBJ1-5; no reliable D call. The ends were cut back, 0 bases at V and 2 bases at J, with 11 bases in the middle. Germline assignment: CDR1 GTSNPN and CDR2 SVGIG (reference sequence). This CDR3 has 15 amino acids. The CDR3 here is CAWSVYGSGNQPQHF. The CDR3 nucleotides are TGTGCCTGGAGTGTATACGGGTCGGGCAATCAGCCCCAGCATTTT.

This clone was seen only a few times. The CDR3 region is CASSPSWTGNNEQFF. The CDR3 DNA reads as TGTGCCAGCAGCCCATCATGGACAGGCAACAATGAGCAGTTCTTC. V and J are TRBV3-1 (or the pseudogene TRBV3-2) and TRBJ2-1, with 7 bases that match TRBD1. CDR1 is LGHDT and CDR2 is YNNKEL in the germline V gene (reference sequence). Trimming at V came to 4 bases and at J to 5 bases, leaving 8 bases not matched to a gene. This CDR3 contains 15 residues.

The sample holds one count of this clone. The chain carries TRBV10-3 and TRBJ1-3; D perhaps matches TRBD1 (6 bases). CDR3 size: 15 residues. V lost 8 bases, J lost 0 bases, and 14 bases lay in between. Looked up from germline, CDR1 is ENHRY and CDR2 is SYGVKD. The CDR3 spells CAIRTVSLSGNTIYF. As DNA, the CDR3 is TGTGCCATCCGGACAGTCTCGCTCTCTGGAAACACCATATATTTT.

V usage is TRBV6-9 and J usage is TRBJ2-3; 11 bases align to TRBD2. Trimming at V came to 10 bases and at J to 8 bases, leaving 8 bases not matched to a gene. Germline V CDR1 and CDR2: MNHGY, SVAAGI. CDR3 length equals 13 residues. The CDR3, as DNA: TGTGCCAAATTAGCGGGGGGGCCGACTACGCAGTATTTT. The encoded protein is CAKLAGGPTTQYF.

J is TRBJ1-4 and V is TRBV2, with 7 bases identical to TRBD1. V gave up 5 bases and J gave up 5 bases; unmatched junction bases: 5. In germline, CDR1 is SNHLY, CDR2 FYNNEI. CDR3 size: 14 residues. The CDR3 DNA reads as TGTGCCAGCAGTCCGACAGGGCGGAATGAAAAACTGTTTTTT. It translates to CASSPTGRNEKLFF.

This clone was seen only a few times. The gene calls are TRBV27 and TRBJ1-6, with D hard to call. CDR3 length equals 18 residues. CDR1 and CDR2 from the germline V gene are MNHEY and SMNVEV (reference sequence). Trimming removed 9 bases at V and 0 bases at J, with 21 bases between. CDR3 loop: CARPRTGGRCSYNSPLHF. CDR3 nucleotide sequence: TGTGCCAGGCCACGTACTGGCGGCCGATGCTCCTATAATTCACCCCTCCACTTT.

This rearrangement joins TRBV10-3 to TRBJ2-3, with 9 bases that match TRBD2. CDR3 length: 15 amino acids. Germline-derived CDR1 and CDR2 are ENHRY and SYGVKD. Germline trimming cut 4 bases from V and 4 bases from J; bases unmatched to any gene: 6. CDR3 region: CAISAGLAGSDTQYF. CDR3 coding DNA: TGTGCCATCAGTGCGGGGCTAGCGGGGTCAGATACGCAGTATTTT.

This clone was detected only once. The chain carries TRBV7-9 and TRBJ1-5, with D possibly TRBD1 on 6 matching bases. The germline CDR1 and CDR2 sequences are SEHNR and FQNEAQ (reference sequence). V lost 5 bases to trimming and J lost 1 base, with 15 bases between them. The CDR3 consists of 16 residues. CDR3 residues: CASSASGVWSNQPQHF. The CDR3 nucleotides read TGTGCCAGCAGCGCGTCAGGGGTGTGGAGCAATCAGCCCCAGCATTTT.

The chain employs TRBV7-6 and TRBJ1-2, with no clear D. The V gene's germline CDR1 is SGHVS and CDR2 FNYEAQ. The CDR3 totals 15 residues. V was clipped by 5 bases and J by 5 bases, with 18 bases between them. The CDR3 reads CASSPHPRGGYGYTF. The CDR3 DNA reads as TGTGCCAGCAGCCCCCACCCCCGGGGAGGGTATGGCTACACCTTC.